Below are 7 T cell receptor beta chains sequenced from a single sample in a study of Ad26.COV2.S vaccination and SARS-CoV-2 variants. Stated treatment: approximately 18 received Ad26.COV2.S at low or high dose, single or two shots; several received placebo; per-sample allocation not given. After the first vaccine or placebo injection, samples were drawn on day 63. Method: immunoSEQ multiplex PCR; TCRdb's copy keeps in-frame clones and lacks some. The sample contains about 320,000 clones, around 84% of which appear only once. This specimen was peripheral blood, taken in a trial of Ad26.COV2.S vaccine versus placebo. These receptors originate from a person aged 18 to 65 who received the Ad26.COV2.S COVID-19 vaccine or a placebo.

The rearrangement links TRBV2 to TRBJ1-6; TRBD1 matches 7 bases. Trimming cost V 4 bases and J 9 bases; bases outside gene matches: 3. The length of the CDR3 is 13 residues. Germline lookup yields CDR1 SNHLY and CDR2 FYNNEI. CDR3 nucleotide sequence: TGTGCCAGCAGTGGACAGGGAGGTTCACCCCTCCACTTT. Translation: CASSGQGGSPLHF.

This sequence joins TRBV12-3 or TRBV12-4 and TRBJ2-7; D unclear. The CDR3 spans 12 residues. The V end was cut by 5 bases, the J end by 5 bases, with 10 bases between. DNA for the CDR3: TGTGCCAGCAGTCCCTTCCGGGACGAGCAGTACTTC. This translates into CASSPFRDEQYF.

V is TRBV4-2 and J is TRBJ1-2; 7 bases align to TRBD1. The V and J ends lost 1 base and 4 bases, in that order; junction bases with no gene match: 6. CDR1 is LGHNA, CDR2 YNFKEQ, per germline. The CDR3 spans 15 residues. The chain's CDR3 is CASSQGGGRGYGYTF. CDR3 coding DNA: TGTGCCAGCAGCCAAGGAGGGGGCAGGGGCTATGGCTACACCTTC.

The chain uses TRBV6-5 and TRBJ2-7; D possibly uses TRBD1 or TRBD2 (5 bases each). Trimming pared 4 bases from V and 6 bases from J, leaving 13 bases between. The CDR3 has 13 residues. The germline CDR1 and CDR2 sequences are MNHEY and SVGAGI. The CDR3 sequence is CASSSRDRLEQYF. The CDR3 region has the DNA TGTGCCAGCAGTTCCCGGGACCGCCTCGAGCAGTACTTC.

This clone occurred once. The genes are TRBV25-1 and TRBJ1-2; the D gene is possibly TRBD1 (6 bases). Germline V gives CDR1 MGHDK, CDR2 SYGVNS. The CDR3 has 13 amino acids. V lost 5 bases and J 5 bases, leaving 12 bases between the germline ends. Here the CDR3 reads CASSKSGVYGYTF. Written as DNA, the CDR3 is TGTGCCAGCAGTAAATCAGGGGTTTATGGCTACACCTTC.

This rearrangement joins TRBV18 to TRBJ1-3; D remains unclear. V was pared by 1 base and J by 6 bases, with 13 bases between. This CDR3 spans 15 amino acids. Germline-derived CDR1 and CDR2 are KGHSH and LQKENI. The DNA of the CDR3 is TGTGCCAGCTCACCACGAGACAAGACGGCAAACACCATATATTTT. Translated, it gives CASSPRDKTANTIYF.

V and J are TRBV6-2 or TRBV6-3 and TRBJ1-4; a possible D gene is TRBD1 (5 bases). CDR1 and CDR2 (germline): MNHEY, SVGEGT. V was trimmed by 1 base and J by 8 bases, leaving 20 bases between them. The CDR3 is 17 residues long. The CDR3 is CASSYFAAGPREEKLFF. The CDR3 coding sequence is TGTGCCAGCAGTTACTTTGCGGCGGGACCAAGGGAGGAAAAACTGTTTTTT.